What follows are 12 T cell receptor beta chains derived from one specimen sequenced in a study of molecular identifiers for immune sequencing clone quantification. Via MiXCR, TCRdb re-called the PCR reads, giving one row per CDR3 protein. Of some 320,000 distinct CDR3 sequences listed, about 22% are singletons. The sequenced sample consisted of naive CD8+ T cells from blood, with Jurkat cell RNA spiked in. Subset of the sample: FACS-sorted CD8+CD4-CCR7+CD45RA+ naive T cells. The receptors derive from a human donor in good health. Some libraries in this study had Jurkat cell RNA spiked in.

This clonotype was counted many times. The chain is built from TRBV4-2 and TRBJ2-7, with 9 bases aligning to TRBD2. The CDR3 consists of 15 residues. Per germline, CDR1 LGHNA and CDR2 YNFKEQ. V lost 0 bases, J lost 4 bases, and 4 bases stayed unmatched. The CDR3 DNA follows: TGTGCCAGCAGCCAAGAAGGACTAGCGCGGTACGAGCAGTACTTC. Translating gives CASSQEGLARYEQYF.

In the case of this clonotype: A read error may be the cause here, since a much bigger clone is one base away. This sequence joins TRBV13 and TRBJ2-3; D uncertain. Looked up from germline, CDR1 is PRHDT and CDR2 is FYEKMQ (reference sequence). The length of the CDR3 is 14 residues. CDR3 in amino acids: CASGLVQNTDTQYF. Here the CDR3 DNA reads TGTGCCAGCGGCTTAGTACAGAACACAGATACGCAGTATTTT.

At least ten counts were recorded for this clonotype. The chain combines TRBV28 with TRBJ2-7; possible D gene TRBD2, 5 bases. This CDR3 is built from 11 residues. CDR1 is MDHEN, CDR2 SYDVKM, per germline. The ends were cut back, 6 bases at V and 2 bases at J, with 5 bases in the middle. CDR3 coding DNA: TGTGCCAGCAGGAGGGCCTACGAGCAGTACTTC. Protein: CASRRAYEQYF.

This clonotype was detected a few times. The J gene is TRBJ2-1, the V gene TRBV20-1, with 10 bases that match TRBD2. V lost 6 bases, J lost 5 bases, and 10 bases stayed unmatched. CDR3 length equals 15 residues. Germline V lookup: CDR1 DFQATT, CDR2 SNEGSKA (reference sequence). The CDR3 loop reads CSAKNLAGENNEQFF. CDR3 DNA: TGCAGTGCAAAAAATCTAGCGGGAGAGAACAATGAGCAGTTCTTC.

This clonotype was seen many times. CDR3 protein: CASSQGQGSSYEQYF. In nucleotides, the CDR3 is TGCGCCAGCAGCCAGGGACAGGGGAGCTCCTACGAGCAGTACTTC. The rearrangement joins TRBV4-3 to TRBJ2-7, with TRBD1 identical over 10 bases. Germline V gene lookup returns CDR1 LGHNA and CDR2 YSLEER. V dropped 3 bases and J dropped 0; count of bases not matched to a gene: 2. This CDR3 region has 15 residues.

This clonotype was counted at least ten times. The rearrangement joins TRBV5-1 to TRBJ1-2; no definite D call. This CDR3 comprises 14 residues. V was clipped by 4 bases and J by 4 bases, with 14 bases between them. CDR1 and CDR2 from the germline V gene are SGHRS and YFSETQ. CDR3: CASSQSGNAYGYTF. The DNA of the CDR3 is TGCGCCAGCAGCCAATCAGGCAACGCCTATGGCTACACCTTC.

This clonotype has only a few counts. The genes are TRBV5-6 and TRBJ1-5; D is unresolved. This CDR3 contains 15 residues. The germline V gene encodes CDR1 SGHDT and CDR2 YYEEEE. The V end lost 4 bases, the J end lost 6 bases, and 17 bases lay between the germline ends. CDR3 loop: CASSSGPGNGQPQHF. In nucleotides, the CDR3 is TGTGCCAGCAGCAGCGGCCCTGGGAACGGTCAGCCCCAGCATTTT.

This chain uses TRBV7-3 with TRBJ2-3; 10 bases match TRBD2. Germline CDR1 SGHTA, CDR2 FQGTGA. V shed 1 base, J shed 6 bases, and the junction held 13 bases outside the gene matches. This CDR3 is 18 amino acids long. CDR3 protein: CASSLSRSASGSGDTQYF. The DNA of the CDR3 is TGTGCCAGCAGCTTAAGTAGGTCTGCTAGCGGGAGCGGTGATACGCAGTATTTT.

This clonotype was recorded at least ten times. At one end, the junction sequence differs from germline, possibly due to a read error. This chain joins TRBV13 and TRBJ2-7; 10 nucleotides agree with TRBD1. The length of the CDR3 is 13 residues. CDR1 and CDR2 (germline): PRHDT, FYEKMQ (reference sequence). This chain's CDR3 is CASSLDRGHEQYF. The CDR3 DNA sequence: TGTGCCAGCAGTTTAGACAGGGGGCACGAGCAGTACTTC.

This clonotype was seen a single time. A much larger clone is a single base away; this may be a read error. The chain recombines TRBV7-6 with TRBJ1-1; possibly TRBD1 for D (6 bases). The CDR3 has 17 amino acids. V was pared by 4 bases and J by 0 bases, with 18 bases between. Germline V CDR1 and CDR2: SGHVS, FNYEAQ. The CDR3 nucleotides are TGTGCCAGCAGCTCCGAACCCCCGGGGGGGCTGAACACTGAAGCTTTCTTT. Translating gives CASSSEPPGGLNTEAFF.

Regarding this clonotype: This sequence may be a read error, since a much larger clone differs from it by one base. V usage is TRBV3-1 and J usage is TRBJ2-4; D gene uncertain. CDR1 is LGHDT and CDR2 is YNNKEL in the germline V gene (reference sequence). CDR3 length: 14 amino acids. The CDR3 region is CASSQDVSWNIRYF. DNA for the CDR3: TGTGCCAGCAGCCAAGATGTTTCGTGGAACATTCGGTACTTC.

This clonotype was seen at least ten times. The CDR3 DNA sequence: TGTGCCAGCAGTTTTTGGGATCTTGACACTGAAGCTTTCTTT. Encoded protein: CASSFWDLDTEAFF. The V gene is TRBV12-3 or TRBV12-4, the J gene TRBJ1-1; D is undetermined. CDR3 length: 14 amino acids. Between the trimmed V and J ends, which lost 3 bases and 3 bases, there was a span of 11 bases.